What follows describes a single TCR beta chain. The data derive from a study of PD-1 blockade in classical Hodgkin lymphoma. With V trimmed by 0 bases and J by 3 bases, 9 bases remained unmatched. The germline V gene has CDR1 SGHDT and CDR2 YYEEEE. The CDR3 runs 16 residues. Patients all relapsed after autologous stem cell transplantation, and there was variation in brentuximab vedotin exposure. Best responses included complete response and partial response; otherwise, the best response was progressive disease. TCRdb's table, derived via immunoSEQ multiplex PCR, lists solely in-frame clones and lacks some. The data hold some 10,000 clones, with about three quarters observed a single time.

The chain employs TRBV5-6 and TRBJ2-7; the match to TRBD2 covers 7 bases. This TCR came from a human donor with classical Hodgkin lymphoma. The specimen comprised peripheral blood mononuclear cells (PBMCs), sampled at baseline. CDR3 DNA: TGTGCCAGCAGCTTGGGAAGCGGGGCCGCTATCTACGAGCAGTACTTC. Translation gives CASSLGSGAAIYEQYF.